The 7 T cell receptor beta chains listed next were all sequenced from one sample in a study of cytomegalovirus exposure and HLA in healthy donors. Sequenced by immunoSEQ multiplex PCR; TCRdb stores in-frame clones only, minus some. The data contain roughly 140,000 clones, just over 90% of them singletons. The sequencing sample was made of PBMCs. The receptors originated from a man aged 18-30 years in good health and CMV-seronegative.

The chain uses TRBV7-2 and TRBJ1-3; D gene ambiguous. The germline V gene has CDR1 SGHTA and CDR2 FQGNSA. The germline V and J ends were trimmed by 5 bases and 2 bases, with 10 bases remaining between them. The CDR3 runs to 14 residues. Here the CDR3 DNA reads TGTGCCAGCAGCCCTACCCCAACTGGAAACACCATATATTTT. It codes for CASSPTPTGNTIYF. The variable domain in full, completed from reference TRBV7-2 and TRBJ1-3, reads GAGVSQSPSNKVTEKGKDVELRCDPISGHTALYWYRQSLGQGLEFLIYFQGNSAPDKSGLPSDRFSAERTGGSVSTLTIQRTQQEDSAVYLCASSPTPTGNTIYFGEGSWLTVV.

This clone was seen a single time. This chain connects TRBV28 to TRBJ2-1, with 8 bases matching TRBD1. The J segment lost 4 bases and the V segment lost 5 bases, leaving 10 bases of the junction unmatched. Germline assignment: CDR1 MDHEN and CDR2 SYDVKM. The CDR3 totals 16 residues. The CDR3 DNA follows: TGTGCCAGCAGTCCGTACACAGGGGGTACTTACAATGAGCAGTTCTTC. It specifies CASSPYTGGTYNEQFF.

The V and J genes are TRBV5-1 and TRBJ1-1; TRBD1 aligns across 11 bases. The germline CDR1 and CDR2 sequences are SGHRS and YFSETQ. After removal of 4 bases from V and 3 bases from J, the junction contained 5 bases not matched to a gene. The CDR3 runs 15 residues. The CDR3 nucleotides read TGCGCCAGCAGCAACGGACAGGGGGCGGACACTGAAGCTTTCTTT. Translated: CASSNGQGADTEAFF.

Here the CDR3 reads CASSLVTSGGYTDTQYF. The CDR3 coding sequence is TGTGCCAGCAGCTTAGTCACTAGCGGGGGCTACACAGATACGCAGTATTTT. The chain links TRBV7-6 to TRBJ2-3, with TRBD2 matching over 11 bases. The germline gives CDR1 SGHVS, CDR2 FNYEAQ. There are 17 residues in the CDR3. J gave up 2 bases and V 1 base, and 5 bases lay outside the gene matches.

V gene TRBV18 combines with J gene TRBJ1-5; TRBD1 matches at 10 bases. Looked up from germline, CDR1 is KGHSH and CDR2 is LQKENI. Trimming took 3 bases from V and 2 from J; bases not matched to a gene: 4. This CDR3 has 16 amino acids. CDR3 region: CASSPYGQGGNQPQHF. The CDR3 nucleotides are TGTGCCAGCTCACCCTACGGACAGGGGGGCAATCAGCCCCAGCATTTT.

CDR3 loop: CASSLMPGPTEQYV. CDR3 coding DNA: TGTGCCAGCAGCTTGATGCCAGGGCCAACGGAGCAGTACGTC. The J gene is TRBJ2-7, the V gene TRBV5-6; possibly TRBD1 for D (5 bases). Looked up from germline, CDR1 is SGHDT and CDR2 is YYEEEE. This CDR3 comprises 14 residues. V lost 1 base to trimming and J lost 7 bases, with 15 bases between them.

This sequence joins TRBV5-1 and TRBJ2-1; D is possibly TRBD2 (6 bases). The germline V gene encodes CDR1 SGHRS and CDR2 YFSETQ. Trimming removed 0 bases from V and 4 bases from J, with 11 bases in between. This CDR3 has 15 residues. As DNA, the CDR3 is TGCGCCAGCAGCTTGGGCGGGACGGAATACAATGAGCAGTTCTTC. It specifies CASSLGGTEYNEQFF.